Here is one T cell receptor (beta chain) with its context. TCRdb's table, derived via immunoSEQ multiplex PCR, lists solely in-frame clones and lacks some. The data show fewer than 400,000 clones, about 88% seen once. V trimming: 7 bases; J trimming: 10 bases; junction bases outside the gene matches: 9. Per germline, CDR1 DFQATT and CDR2 SNEGSKA (reference sequence). This CDR3 has 11 residues. This specimen belongs to a study of blood T cell repertoires in COVID-19. The rearrangement links TRBV20-1 to TRBJ1-2; 7 bases agree with TRBD1. Sequences were obtained from peripheral blood. The clonotype originates from a human donor in a cohort sampled during active COVID-19. The CDR3 sequence: CSVITGETYTF. CDR3 in DNA: TGCAGTGTTATTACAGGGGAAACCTACACCTTC.